The next 21 T cell receptor beta chains were all read from a single sample in a study of T cells in Graves' hyperthyroidism and ophthalmopathy. Authors of the study amplified TCR beta CDR3 regions from RNA transcripts. TCR CDR3 underwent first-round RT-PCR with the HTBI primer set. TCRdb used MiXCR to reprocess the multiplex PCR reads, holding one entry per CDR3 protein. In the table there are approximately 620,000 distinct CDR3 sequences, approximately 15% of which are singletons. What was sequenced was blood. These receptors originate from a woman in her twenties or thirties with Graves' hyperthyroidism that later progressed to Graves' ophthalmopathy.

The chain links TRBV5-6 to TRBJ1-4; no clear D. This CDR3 region has 13 residues. The germline V and J ends were trimmed by 0 bases and 10 bases, with 10 bases remaining between them. The V gene's germline CDR1 is SGHDT and CDR2 YYEEEE. CDR3 sequence (DNA): TGTGCCAGCAGCTTGGGTTACATCGGAAAACTGTTTTTT. This sequence encodes CASSLGYIGKLFF.

This clonotype occurred many times. The V gene is TRBV20-1, the J gene TRBJ2-3; 13 bases line up with TRBD2. The CDR3 runs 17 residues. Germline lookup yields CDR1 DFQATT and CDR2 SNEGSKA (reference sequence). J gave up 3 bases and V 4 bases, and 10 bases lay outside the gene matches. The CDR3 protein is CSAIRTSGRRSTDTQYF. Here the CDR3 DNA reads TGCAGTGCTATACGGACTAGCGGGAGACGAAGTACAGATACGCAGTATTTT.

This clonotype occurred many times. The chain carries TRBV12-3 or TRBV12-4 and TRBJ2-1, with D possibly TRBD2 on 6 matching bases. Trimming removed 3 bases at V and 2 bases at J, with 11 bases between. There are 15 residues in the CDR3. In DNA form, the CDR3 reads TGTGCCAGCAGTTTGGCGGGAATGGCCTACAATGAGCAGTTCTTC. It specifies CASSLAGMAYNEQFF.

There are a few counts of this clonotype. Possible read error: a much larger clone is one base away. V gene TRBV19 combines with J gene TRBJ1-2; the D is unclear. CDR1 and CDR2 (germline): LNHDA, SQIVND (reference sequence). The CDR3 consists of 14 residues. V was clipped by 0 bases and J by 5 bases, with 10 bases between them. The CDR3 spells CASSIETTGYGYTF. CDR3 coding DNA: TGTGCCAGTAGTATAGAGACGACGGGATATGGCTACACCTTC.

The chain combines TRBV20-1 with TRBJ2-1; maybe TRBD2 (5 bases). Germline V gives CDR1 DFQATT, CDR2 SNEGSKA (reference sequence). The length of the CDR3 is 18 residues. V was trimmed by 3 bases and J by 5 bases, leaving 26 bases between them. CDR3 sequence: CSARGIRSLSGGNNEQFF. Here the CDR3 DNA reads TGCAGTGCTAGGGGTATCCGGTCTTTATCAGGAGGCAACAATGAGCAGTTCTTC.

In this sample, this clonotype turned up a few times. The CDR3 region has the DNA TGTGCCAGCAGCTTAAATCAGGGGGGAACTGGGGATGAGCAGTTCTTC. Its protein product is CASSLNQGGTGDEQFF. The chain employs TRBV7-3 and TRBJ2-1; TRBD1 might be the D (7 bases). Trimming took 1 base from V and 8 from J, leaving 18 bases between them. CDR1 and CDR2 from the germline V gene are SGHTA and FQGTGA. This CDR3 is 16 amino acids long.

This clonotype was found many times. The chain combines TRBV12-3 or TRBV12-4 with TRBJ1-1, with D maybe TRBD1 (5 bases). The CDR3 loop spans 15 amino acids. Trimming removed 6 bases at V and 5 bases at J, with 19 bases between. CDR3 sequence: CASRIEGPKGTEAFF. In nucleotides, the CDR3 is TGTGCCAGCAGAATTGAGGGACCCAAGGGGACTGAAGCTTTCTTT.

The V call is TRBV20-1, the J call TRBJ2-6, with D unresolved. The CDR3 covers 18 residues. Germline V gene lookup returns CDR1 DFQATT and CDR2 SNEGSKA (reference sequence). The V and J ends lost 4 bases and 0 bases respectively, with 19 bases between them. The CDR3 protein is CSATNLAGTYSGANVLTF. Written as DNA, the CDR3 is TGCAGTGCTACCAACCTGGCCGGAACTTACTCTGGGGCCAACGTCCTGACTTTC.

This clonotype was picked up a small number of times. The rearrangement uses TRBV19 and TRBJ2-1, with TRBD2 matching 8 bases. V dropped 5 bases and J dropped 9; count of bases not matched to a gene: 9. Germline V gene data show CDR1 as LNHDA and CDR2 as SQIVND (reference sequence). The CDR3 runs to 14 residues. The DNA for the CDR3 is TGTGCCAGTAGTCCCTGGACTAGCAGTACTGAGCAGTTCTTC. It codes for CASSPWTSSTEQFF.

The J gene is TRBJ1-2, the V gene TRBV14; D gene ambiguous. Trimming pared 4 bases from V and 3 bases from J, leaving 9 bases between. The CDR3 loop spans 13 amino acids. From germline, CDR1 is SGHDN and CDR2 FVKESK. The CDR3 loop is CASSLDGYYGYTF. CDR3 sequence (DNA): TGTGCCAGCAGCCTTGACGGCTACTATGGCTACACCTTC.

Ten or more counts support this clonotype. The genes are TRBV5-1 and TRBJ1-1; D might be TRBD1 (6 bases). Germline-derived CDR1 and CDR2 are SGHRS and YFSETQ. The CDR3 totals 14 residues. Trimming removed 2 bases at V and 1 base at J, with 9 bases between. The CDR3 loop reads CASSFLTGNTEAFF. The CDR3 DNA follows: TGCGCCAGCAGCTTTCTGACAGGGAACACTGAAGCTTTCTTT.

The gene calls are TRBV13 and TRBJ2-3; 11 bases are a match to TRBD2. V shed 3 bases, J shed 6 bases, and the junction held 5 bases outside the gene matches. In germline, CDR1 is PRHDT, CDR2 FYEKMQ (reference sequence). The CDR3 totals 15 residues. The CDR3 nucleotides are TGTGCCAGCAGCTTTAGCGGGAGGGGCCCCGATACGCAGTATTTT. Protein product: CASSFSGRGPDTQYF.

Turning to this clonotype: A single base separates this from a much larger clone, so it may be a read error. The chain recombines TRBV10-3 with TRBJ2-7; 7 nucleotides align to TRBD1. Germline V gives CDR1 ENHRY, CDR2 SYGVKD. The CDR3 loop spans 14 amino acids. CDR3 DNA sequence: TGTGCCGTCAGTGTGGCAGGGGGTGAAGGCGAGCAGTACTTC. It translates to CAVSVAGGEGEQYF.

The sample holds a few counts of this clonotype. The chain employs TRBV7-9 and TRBJ2-7; 10 nucleotides agree with TRBD2. Germline values: CDR1 SEHNR, CDR2 FQNEAQ (reference sequence). This CDR3 comprises 13 residues. This CDR3 reads CTTGTSDSYEQYF. The CDR3 coding sequence is TGTACCACCGGGACTAGCGACTCCTACGAGCAGTACTTC.

This clonotype was recorded at least ten times. The chain joins TRBV5-8 to TRBJ1-6, with D maybe TRBD1 (6 bases). Germline-derived CDR1 and CDR2 are SGHTS and YDEGEE. The CDR3 extends over 16 amino acids. Trimming took 0 bases from V and 8 from J, leaving 15 bases between them. The CDR3, as DNA: TGTGCCAGCAGCTTGGCCTCCGGGACACCATATTCACCCCTCCACTTT. Amino acid sequence: CASSLASGTPYSPLHF.

This clonotype showed up just a few times. The V and J genes are TRBV3-1 and TRBJ1-4, with D perhaps TRBD1 (5 bases). Trimming removed 5 bases from V and 8 bases from J, with 15 bases in between. Germline V gives CDR1 LGHDT, CDR2 YNNKEL (reference sequence). The CDR3 extends over 14 amino acids. The chain's CDR3 is CASSYRDGREKLFF. In DNA, the CDR3 is TGTGCCAGCAGCTACCGGGACGGTAGGGAAAAACTGTTTTTT.

This clonotype came up many times. This chain joins TRBV20-1 and TRBJ2-1; no clear D gene. The V and J ends lost 6 bases and 8 bases respectively, with 14 bases between them. Germline V lookup: CDR1 DFQATT, CDR2 SNEGSKA (reference sequence). The CDR3 spans 12 residues. CDR3 region: CSADSQGDEQFF. The CDR3 nucleotides are TGCAGTGCCGACTCTCAAGGTGATGAGCAGTTCTTC.

At least ten counts were recorded for this clonotype. The V call is TRBV6-5, the J call TRBJ1-5; D uncertain. The CDR3 has 13 amino acids. Trimming pared 2 bases from V and 6 bases from J, leaving 8 bases between. Germline assignment: CDR1 MNHEY and CDR2 SVGAGI. Here the CDR3 reads CASSYGRGQPQHF. The CDR3 DNA follows: TGTGCCAGCAGTTACGGTCGGGGTCAGCCCCAGCATTTT.

This clonotype occurred many times. The CDR3 sequence: CSAGEWGQPQHF. CDR3 in DNA: TGCAGTGCTGGCGAGTGGGGTCAGCCCCAGCATTTT. V and J are TRBV20-1 and TRBJ1-5; D gene unclear. V lost 5 bases, J lost 6 bases, and 11 bases lay in between. The CDR3 is made up of 12 amino acids. Per germline, CDR1 DFQATT and CDR2 SNEGSKA (reference sequence).

This clonotype was recorded a few times. The CDR3 spells CASSQVGGTVYNEQFF. The CDR3 DNA follows: TGCGCCAGCAGCCAAGTAGGGGGAACTGTCTACAATGAGCAGTTCTTC. This chain uses TRBV4-1 with TRBJ2-1, with D possibly being TRBD1 (6 bases). From germline, CDR1 is MGHRA and CDR2 YSYEKL. This CDR3 has 16 amino acids. V shed 1 base and J shed 3 bases, with 13 bases lying between them.

In this sample, this clonotype turned up many times. V is TRBV20-1 and J is TRBJ2-3, with TRBD1 as a possible D gene (5 bases). CDR1 and CDR2 (germline): DFQATT, SNEGSKA (reference sequence). V shed 5 bases and J shed 0 bases, with 9 bases lying between them. The CDR3 runs to 13 residues. CDR3 residues: CSARQFSTDTQYF. DNA for the CDR3: TGCAGTGCTCGACAGTTTAGCACAGATACGCAGTATTTT.